This TCR beta chain originates from a study of T cell responses to AZD1222 COVID-19 vaccine. In the study overall: Whether given at about 4 or about 12 weeks, second doses were pooled.

Germline V gives CDR1 LNHDA, CDR2 SQIVND (reference sequence). This CDR3 region has 17 residues. V was shortened by 6 bases and J by 0 bases, with 18 bases between the two germline ends. Here immunoSEQ multiplex PCR was the method, and the copy in TCRdb shows in-frame clones only, minus some. The sample records roughly 100,000 clones, roughly 89% being singletons. J is TRBJ1-3 and V is TRBV19; D is unresolved. Specimen: peripheral blood, collected on day 0 of AZD1222 vaccination. The clonotype originates from an adult in good health. The CDR3 loop is CASSRLTPTYSGNTIYF. The CDR3, as DNA: TGTGCCAGTAGCCGCCTAACTCCCACGTACTCTGGAAACACCATATATTTT.